The 14 T cell receptor beta chains in this list originate from one sample, sequenced in a study of T cells in women clearing cervical HPV infection. Clones were read by immunoSEQ multiplex PCR, and TCRdb kept only the in-frame ones, dropping some. The sample totals tens of thousands of clones. Material for sequencing was blood buffy coat. The source of these receptors is a woman aged 18 to 75 with a cervical HPV16 infection that either progressed to CIN3+ or cleared (not recorded which).

Remarks on this clone: The read ends 3 residues early relative to the CDR3; the germline J gene fills the gap. The V gene is TRBV7-2, the J gene TRBJ2-5, with 7 bases fitting TRBD1. This CDR3 is built from 14 residues. Germline trimming cut 8 bases from V and 5 bases from J; bases unmatched to any gene: 11. CDR1 is SGHTA and CDR2 is FQGNSA in the germline V gene. CDR3 region: CASGFRDRAETQYF. The sequenced part of the CDR3 DNA is TGTGCCAGCGGGTTTCGTGACAGGGCGGAGACC.

About this clone: The read stops 3 residues short of the end of the CDR3; the missing end is completed from the germline J gene. The V call is TRBV10-3, the J call TRBJ1-5; 7 bases fit TRBD1. The germline CDR1 and CDR2 sequences are ENHRY and SYGVKD. The CDR3 totals 14 residues. Trimming cost V 0 bases and J 6 bases; bases outside gene matches: 2. Partial CDR3 DNA: TGTGCCATCAGTGAGTCGGCAGGGGGTCAGCCC. This translates into CAISESAGGQP. The whole CDR3 reads CAISESAGGQPQHF.

As to this clone: The read terminates 3 residues ahead of where the CDR3 ends, so the germline J gene completes it. The chain links TRBV7-2 to TRBJ1-1; D perhaps matches TRBD1 (5 bases). V was clipped by 6 bases and J by 5 bases, with 16 bases between them. This CDR3 is 14 amino acids long. CDR1 is SGHTA, CDR2 FQGNSA, per germline. The CDR3 sequence: CASSSRGTGTEAFF. Partial CDR3 DNA: TGTGCCAGCAGTTCAAGAGGGACTGGGACTGAA.

As for this clone: The read stops 3 residues short of the end of the CDR3; the missing end is completed from the germline J gene. The V and J genes are TRBV5-4 and TRBJ2-2; TRBD1 agrees at 8 bases. Germline loops: CDR1 SGHNT, CDR2 YYREEE (reference sequence). The CDR3 loop spans 15 amino acids. The J segment lost 6 bases and the V segment lost 1 base, leaving 5 bases of the junction unmatched. The DNA read from the CDR3 is TGTGCCAGCAGCTTGAGGGACAGGCCTGCCGGGGAG. Amino acid sequence: CASSLRDRPAGE. The full-length CDR3 reads as CASSLRDRPAGELFF.

Comments on this clone: The missing CDR3 end, 3 residues past where the read stops, is filled in from the germline J gene. This sequence joins TRBV19 and TRBJ2-1, with 7 bases aligning to TRBD2. Germline V gene lookup returns CDR1 LNHDA and CDR2 SQIVND (reference sequence). The length of the CDR3 is 15 residues. V lost 3 bases to trimming and J lost 5 bases; unmatched junction nucleotides: 7. The CDR3 DNA, read in part, is TGTGCCAGTAGTATCCTTAGCGGGCCCCACAATGAG. It encodes CASSILSGPHNE. The CDR3 in its entirety is CASSILSGPHNEQFF.

As concerns this clone: The DNA ends 3 residues before the CDR3 does, and the rest of the CDR3 is filled in from the germline J gene. The rearrangement links TRBV27 to TRBJ2-1, with TRBD2 matching 16 bases. The CDR3 is 18 residues long. Germline CDR1 reads MNHEY; CDR2 reads SMNVEV (reference sequence). Losses at the gene ends were 4 bases for V and 0 bases for J; bases not matched to a gene: 3. The part of the CDR3 DNA that was read is TGTGCCAGCAGTTCGGGACTAGCGGGAGGGCGCTCCTACAATGAG. Amino acid sequence: CASSSGLAGGRSYNE. The whole CDR3 sequence reads CASSSGLAGGRSYNEQFF.

Comment on this clone: Read coverage stops 3 residues before the CDR3 terminus; the germline J gene supplies the remainder. The chain has TRBV19 and TRBJ1-4, with 9 bases lining up with TRBD1. The CDR3 contains 14 residues. V was clipped by 4 bases and J by 6 bases; unmatched bases: 3. CDR1 is LNHDA, CDR2 SQIVND, per germline (reference sequence). The CDR3 is CASSTGQGYEKLFF. The sequenced CDR3 bases are TGTGCCAGTAGTACGGGACAGGGCTATGAAAAA.

In regard to this clone: Read coverage stops 3 residues before the CDR3 terminus; the germline J gene supplies the remainder. The V and J genes are TRBV30 and TRBJ1-5, with a possible D match to TRBD1 (5 bases). Germline assignment: CDR1 GTSNPN and CDR2 SVGIG (reference sequence). CDR3 size: 15 residues. Between the trimmed V and J ends, which lost 0 bases and 2 bases, there was a span of 11 bases. The CDR3 DNA, read in part, is TGTGCCTGGAGTGTTAGGGACTTTGGCAATCAGCCC. This sequence encodes CAWSVRDFGNQP. The whole CDR3 sequence reads CAWSVRDFGNQPQHF.

In regard to this clone: The read comes to an end 3 residues before the CDR3 does, leaving the germline J gene to fill in the end. The chain joins TRBV7-9 to TRBJ2-5; 8 bases match TRBD1. Germline trimming cut 7 bases from V and 2 bases from J; bases unmatched to any gene: 9. The germline CDR1 and CDR2 sequences are SEHNR and FQNEAQ (reference sequence). This CDR3 region has 15 residues. CDR3 bases read: TGTGCCAGCAACTTTGGGACAGGATCTCAAGAGACC. This gives the protein CASNFGTGSQET. The entire CDR3 sequence reads CASNFGTGSQETQYF. Supplemented by reference TRBV7-9 and TRBJ2-5, the full variable domain reads DTGVSQNPRHKITKRGQNVTFRCDPISEHNRLYWYRQTLGQGPEFLTYFQNEAQLEKSRLLSDRFSAERPKGSFSTLEIQRTEQGDSAMYLCASNFGTGSQETQYFGPGTRLLVL.

Turning to this clone: The CDR3 end is not reached by the read, which stops 3 residues before it; the germline J gene fills it in. This chain connects TRBV10-2 to TRBJ2-2; D remains unclear. Germline values: CDR1 WSHSY, CDR2 SAAADI. The CDR3 has 14 residues. With 2 bases removed from V and 0 bases from J, the gap between germline ends came to 4 bases. CDR3 sequence: CASSEPTNTGELFF. The CDR3 DNA, read in part, is TGCGCCAGCAGTGAGCCCACGAACACCGGGGAG.

Regarding this clone: The missing CDR3 end, 3 residues past where the read stops, is filled in from the germline J gene. V gene TRBV20-1 combines with J gene TRBJ2-3; D may be TRBD1 (5 bases). Trimming cost V 4 bases and J 0 bases, with 8 bases left between them. From germline, CDR1 is DFQATT and CDR2 SNEGSKA (reference sequence). This CDR3 comprises 13 residues. CDR3 sequence: CSAIQGSTDTQYF. The sequenced CDR3 bases are TGCAGTGCTATCCAGGGAAGCACAGATACG.

About this clone: The CDR3 end is not reached by the read, which stops 3 residues before it; the germline J gene fills it in. This sequence joins TRBV20-1 and TRBJ2-3; 16 nucleotides match TRBD2. CDR3 length: 16 amino acids. Germline loops: CDR1 DFQATT, CDR2 SNEGSKA (reference sequence). With 6 bases clipped from V and 4 bases from J, the junction kept 7 bases outside the gene matches. The CDR3 spells CSAPGTSGRASDTQYF. The covered CDR3 bases are TGCAGTGCACCCGGGACTAGCGGGAGGGCATCAGATACG.

Concerning this clone itself: The read ends 3 residues before the CDR3 terminus; that terminus is restored from the germline J gene. This chain uses TRBV11-2 with TRBJ2-1; D perhaps matches TRBD1 (5 bases). CDR1 SGHAT and CDR2 FQNNGV come from the germline V gene. The CDR3 totals 13 residues. Trimming shortened V by 5 bases and J by 5 bases, and 10 bases separated the two germline ends. CDR3 sequence: CASSPDRHNEQFF. CDR3 DNA (partial): TGTGCCAGCAGCCCTGACAGACACAATGAG.

Worth noting for this clone: Read coverage stops 3 residues before the CDR3 terminus; the germline J gene supplies the remainder. The chain recombines TRBV20-1 with TRBJ2-3; a weak D match, TRBD1 (5 bases). Trimming stripped 0 bases from V and 4 bases from J, with 11 bases between. The CDR3 runs 14 residues. The germline V gene encodes CDR1 DFQATT and CDR2 SNEGSKA (reference sequence). The covered CDR3 bases are TGCAGTGCTAGAGATAGCAGGGATGCAGATACG. It yields the protein CSARDSRDADT. The full CDR3 is CSARDSRDADTQYF.